This TCR beta chain comes out of a study of PD-L1 blockade in urothelial cancer. Study context: Patients' atezolizumab regimen, 1,200 mg intravenously every 3 weeks, began in the mid-2010s. About 90% of the roughly 30 patients were men who had bladder-origin urothelial cancer.

Measured with immunoSEQ multiplex PCR; TCRdb has only the in-frame clones, and not every one. The sample has 95,000 to 100,000 clones, around 90% seen once. In this sample, this clone turned up once. Time point indicated: pretreatment peripheral blood. Metastatic or locally advanced urothelial carcinoma was present in the patients. Sequencing used PBMCs, obtained around atezolizumab (anti-PD-L1) treatment. This TCR came from a man aged 60 to 75 with urothelial cancer.

CDR3 residues: CASSSEFDQPQHF. CDR3 DNA: TGTGCCAGCAGCTCCGAGTTTGATCAGCCCCAGCATTTT. The rearrangement links TRBV5-8 to TRBJ1-5; D unresolved. Germline loops: CDR1 SGHTS, CDR2 YDEGEE. This CDR3 contains 13 residues. V shed 3 bases and J shed 5 bases, with 9 bases lying between them.